This is a list of T cell receptor beta chains from one sample in a study of blood T cell repertoires in COVID-19. The protocol was immunoSEQ multiplex PCR, while the TCRdb copy is restricted to in-frame clones and leaves out a portion. The sample lists 200,000 to 300,000 clones; approximately 80% were seen once. Sequencing used peripheral blood. These receptors were obtained from a man in his sixties with acute or convalescent COVID-19. Each CDR3 is given with its conserved first and last residue. A D gene is named only where the DNA matches it firmly. Rows give clone size only sometimes, using once, few, many, or a class for an expanded clone.

j_gene,len,abundance,v_gene,d_gene,CDR3aa,CDR3nt
TRBJ2-2,16,once,TRBV5-4,TRBD1,CASRPTGTGATGELFF,TGTGCCAGCAGACCAACCGGGACAGGGGCCACCGGGGAGCTGTTTTTT
TRBJ2-2,14,.,TRBV11-3,.,CASSLRAGAGELFF,TGTGCCAGCAGCTTAAGGGCAGGGGCCGGGGAGCTGTTTTTT
TRBJ2-5,18,.,TRBV14,TRBD1,CASSQVLLTDRVQEAQYF,TGTGCCAGCAGCCAAGTCCTCCTGACTGACAGGGTGCAGGAGGCCCAGTACTTC
TRBJ2-2,16,.,TRBV29-1,.,CSVEALRGRGTGELFF,TGCAGCGTTGAAGCGCTACGGGGCCGGGGGACCGGGGAGCTGTTTTTT
TRBJ1-2,15,.,TRBV4-2,TRBD1,CASSPDRDRVYGYTF,TGTGCCAGCAGCCCAGACCGGGACAGGGTCTATGGCTACACCTTC
TRBJ2-5,17,.,TRBV5-5,TRBD1,CASSLGLTGGEKETQYF,TGTGCCAGCAGCTTGGGTCTTACAGGGGGCGAGAAAGAGACCCAGTACTTC
TRBJ2-7,13,.,TRBV7-9,TRBD1,CASSGTGTYEQYF,TGTGCCAGCAGCGGGACAGGGACCTACGAGCAGTACTTC
TRBJ1-2,12,few,TRBV19,.,CASQGGGYGYTF,TGTGCCTCCCAAGGGGGGGGCTATGGCTACACCTTC
TRBJ2-2,15,.,TRBV24-1,.,CATRSGTTNTGELFF,TGTGCCACCAGATCCGGGACAACGAACACCGGGGAGCTGTTTTTT
TRBJ1-4,14,.,TRBV19,.,CASSMGLPNEKLFF,TGTGCCAGTAGTATGGGACTTCCTAATGAAAAACTGTTTTTT
TRBJ2-1,16,.,TRBV27,TRBD2,CASSPRLAGGYNEQFF,TGTGCCAGCAGTCCCCGGCTAGCGGGAGGGTACAATGAGCAGTTCTTC
TRBJ1-2,15,.,TRBV6-5,.,CASSYSGEGNYGYTF,TGTGCCAGCAGTTACTCTGGGGAGGGTAACTATGGCTACACCTTC
TRBJ2-4,13,.,TRBV28,.,CASSLFSSPIQYF,TGTGCCAGCAGTTTATTTTCTAGCCCCATTCAGTACTTC
TRBJ2-1,14,.,TRBV11-3,.,CASSFPGGDNEQFF,TGTGCCAGCAGCTTCCCTGGCGGGGACAATGAGCAGTTCTTC
TRBJ2-4,15,.,TRBV6-1,TRBD2,CASSEGLAGGNIQYF,TGTGCCAGCAGTGAAGGACTAGCGGGGGGGAACATTCAGTACTTC
TRBJ2-7,16,.,TRBV28,TRBD2,CASSLLGASGNYEQYF,TGTGCCAGCAGTTTATTGGGGGCTAGCGGGAACTACGAGCAGTACTTC
TRBJ1-2,13,.,TRBV19,.,CASSSQARYGYTF,TGTGCCAGTAGTTCACAGGCGCGCTATGGCTACACCTTC
TRBJ1-1,14,.,TRBV4-1,.,CASSQDGRGTEAFF,TGCGCCAGCAGCCAAGACGGACGGGGTACTGAAGCTTTCTTT
TRBJ1-2,15,.,TRBV6-6,TRBD1,CASSPPGQGIRGYTF,TGTGCCAGCAGTCCGCCGGGACAGGGTATACGTGGCTACACCTTC
TRBJ1-2,14,.,TRBV10-3,TRBD1,CAIRPGTESYGYTF,TGTGCCATCAGGCCCGGGACAGAATCTTATGGCTACACCTTC
TRBJ1-5,14,.,TRBV18,TRBD1,CASSGGQGRQPQHF,TGTGCCAGCTCAGGAGGACAGGGGCGTCAGCCCCAGCATTTT
TRBJ1-1,14,.,TRBV12-5,.,CASGLGRGNTEAFF,TGTGCTAGTGGTTTGGGCAGAGGGAACACTGAAGCTTTCTTT
TRBJ1-1,13,.,TRBV19,.,CASSIAQRTEAFF,TGTGCCAGTAGTATAGCCCAGCGCACTGAAGCTTTCTTT
TRBJ2-7,16,.,TRBV7-8,TRBD2,CASSKARDYSSYEQYF,TGTGCCAGCAGCAAAGCCCGGGACTACTCTTCCTACGAGCAGTACTTC
TRBJ1-2,13,.,TRBV10-3,TRBD1,CAKRQGVHYGYTF,TGTGCCAAAAGACAGGGGGTTCACTATGGCTACACCTTC
TRBJ2-1,16,.,TRBV7-9,TRBD1,CASTPSTHRGLHEQFF,TGTGCCAGCACCCCCTCCACCCACAGGGGGCTTCATGAGCAGTTCTTC
TRBJ2-1,11,.,TRBV20-1,.,CSAGGQGLQFF,TGCAGTGCGGGGGGGCAGGGGTTGCAGTTCTTC
TRBJ1-1,16,.,TRBV3-1/TRBV3-2,TRBD1,CASSPGQGIGNTEAFF,TGTGCCAGCAGCCCCGGACAGGGGATAGGGAACACTGAAGCTTTCTTT
TRBJ2-1,13,.,TRBV10-3,.,CAISEGSENEQFF,TGTGCCATCAGTGAGGGCAGCGAGAATGAGCAGTTCTTC
TRBJ2-3,14,once,TRBV29-1,TRBD1,CSVEGQVFTDTQYF,TGCAGCGTTGAGGGACAGGTCTTCACAGATACGCAGTATTTT
TRBJ2-1,12,few,TRBV7-9,.,CASSSTAGEQFF,TGTGCCAGCTCCTCGACTGCGGGAGAGCAGTTCTTC
TRBJ2-7,13,.,TRBV18,.,CASSPPGTYEQYF,TGTGCCAGCTCACCCCCCGGTACCTACGAGCAGTACTTC
TRBJ2-7,13,.,TRBV3-1/TRBV3-2,.,CASSQDLSGYRYF,TGTGCCAGCAGCCAAGATCTATCGGGTTACCGGTACTTC
TRBJ1-5,14,.,TRBV2,.,CASSSQGWDQPQHF,TGTGCCAGCAGTTCACAGGGTTGGGATCAGCCCCAGCATTTT
TRBJ2-5,15,.,TRBV7-9,TRBD1,CASSLTTGPQETQYF,TGTGCCAGCAGCTTGACGACAGGGCCCCAAGAGACCCAGTACTTC
TRBJ1-2,14,few,TRBV5-1,.,CASSTGILSNGYTF,TGCGCCAGCAGCACGGGGATACTCTCCAATGGCTACACCTTC
TRBJ2-3,14,.,TRBV27,TRBD2,CASKGLVGTDTQYF,TGTGCCAGCAAGGGACTAGTAGGGACAGATACGCAGTATTTT
TRBJ2-7,14,few,TRBV3-1/TRBV3-2,.,CASSQGPAQREQYF,TGTGCCAGCAGCCAAGGCCCAGCCCAGAGGGAGCAGTACTTC
TRBJ2-1,14,.,TRBV27,TRBD1,CASSGQGAQDEQFF,TGTGCCAGCAGTGGACAGGGGGCGCAAGATGAGCAGTTCTTC
TRBJ2-1,14,.,TRBV9,TRBD2,CASSLSRDYHEQFF,TGTGCCAGCAGCTTGTCCCGGGACTATCATGAGCAGTTCTTC
TRBJ2-2,16,few,TRBV21-1,.,CASSKEPAGNTGELFF,TGTGCCAGCAGCAAAGAGCCAGCAGGCAACACCGGGGAGCTGTTTTTT
TRBJ2-3,14,.,TRBV28,TRBD2,CASSSGGGTDTQYF,TGTGCCAGCTCTAGCGGGGGGGGCACAGATACGCAGTATTTT
TRBJ2-2,15,.,TRBV6-5,.,CATAQELLVTGELFF,TGTGCCACCGCACAGGAACTTCTGGTCACCGGGGAGCTGTTTTTT
TRBJ1-3,15,.,TRBV9,TRBD1,CASSEGQGAGNTIYF,TGTGCCAGCAGCGAGGGACAGGGGGCTGGAAACACCATATATTTT
TRBJ2-7,12,.,TRBV6-5,TRBD1,CASSNRGREQYF,TGTGCCAGCAGTAACAGGGGGCGCGAGCAGTACTTC
TRBJ1-1,15,.,TRBV29-1,.,CSVEDRVGMNTEAFF,TGCAGCGTTGAAGACAGGGTTGGGATGAACACTGAAGCTTTCTTT
TRBJ1-1,14,once,TRBV27,.,CASKAPARSTEAFF,TGTGCCAGCAAAGCCCCGGCCAGGTCCACTGAAGCTTTCTTT